One and the same sample provided the 17 T cell receptor beta chains below, sequenced in a study of blood T cell repertoires in COVID-19. Only in-frame clones appear in the TCRdb table, and some are missing; sequencing was by immunoSEQ multiplex PCR. The table has 140,000 to 150,000 clones, 84% seen once. Sequenced sample: peripheral blood. The receptor set was obtained from a man aged 60-69 years with active or convalescent COVID-19.

V gene TRBV7-8 combines with J gene TRBJ1-4, with 9 bases lining up with TRBD1. The CDR3 contains 15 residues. Germline CDR1 reads SGHVS; CDR2 reads FQNEAQ. J lost 4 bases, V lost 5 bases, and 5 bases had no gene match. The CDR3 DNA is TGTGCCAGCAGCAGAGGGACAGGGATTAATGAAAAACTGTTTTTT. This translates into CASSRGTGINEKLFF.

The chain employs TRBV18 and TRBJ1-2; the match to TRBD1 covers 7 bases. After removal of 2 bases from V and 4 bases from J, the junction contained 13 bases not matched to a gene. Germline V gene sequence: CDR1 KGHSH, CDR2 LQKENI. The CDR3 consists of 17 residues. The CDR3 coding sequence is TGTGCCAGCTCACCAAGTCCGCCAGGGGGTGTTAGCTATGGCTACACCTTC. Protein product: CASSPSPPGGVSYGYTF.

This chain connects TRBV7-9 to TRBJ1-2; D possibly corresponds to TRBD1 (5 bases). The germline V gene has CDR1 SEHNR and CDR2 FQNEAQ (reference sequence). V lost 5 bases and J lost 5, with 12 bases in between. The CDR3 extends over 13 amino acids. The CDR3 sequence is CASSPTDPYGYTF. The CDR3 coding sequence is TGTGCCAGCAGCCCGACAGATCCATATGGCTACACCTTC.

This chain links TRBV7-2 with TRBJ2-2; a weak D match, TRBD2 (6 bases). Trimming pared 2 bases from V and 2 bases from J, leaving 9 bases between. The germline V gene has CDR1 SGHTA and CDR2 FQGNSA. CDR3 size: 15 residues. In nucleotides, the CDR3 is TGTGCCAGCAGCTTACCGGGAGAAAACACCGGGGAGCTGTTTTTT. This translates into CASSLPGENTGELFF.

V and J are TRBV6-6 and TRBJ1-3; D call uncertain. V lost 5 bases, J lost 4 bases, and 9 bases lay in between. Germline V lookup: CDR1 MNHNY, CDR2 SVGAGI (reference sequence). This CDR3 is 13 amino acids long. In DNA form, the CDR3 reads TGTGCCAGCAGTAAATCACAGGGAAACACCATATATTTT. It is translated as CASSKSQGNTIYF.

This clone was detected a few times. CDR3 sequence: CASSSSGSWEQFF. As DNA, the CDR3 is TGTGCCAGCAGTTCCAGCGGGAGCTGGGAGCAGTTCTTC. This chain connects TRBV12-3 or TRBV12-4 to TRBJ2-1; TRBD2 matches 8 bases. The CDR3 covers 13 residues. V gave up 4 bases and J gave up 10 bases; unmatched junction bases: 6.

The chain links TRBV19 to TRBJ1-5; 8 bases align to TRBD1. V was clipped by 5 bases and J by 4 bases; unmatched bases: 7. The length of the CDR3 is 15 residues. The germline V gene has CDR1 LNHDA and CDR2 SQIVND (reference sequence). CDR3 sequence reads: CASSPNRQGNQPQHF. For the CDR3, the DNA is TGTGCCAGTAGTCCCAACCGACAGGGGAATCAGCCCCAGCATTTT.

In DNA form, the CDR3 reads TGTGCCAGCAGCTTAAGAAACAGGGGCCGCGAAAAACTGTTTTTT. Amino acid sequence: CASSLRNRGREKLFF. The chain employs TRBV11-3 and TRBJ1-4; 7 bases are a match to TRBD1. CDR1 and CDR2 (germline): SGHNT, YENEEA. V was pared by 2 bases and J by 8 bases, with 8 bases of the junction left unmatched. The CDR3 is 15 residues long.

The chain has TRBV19 and TRBJ2-3; 8 bases align to TRBD2. This CDR3 region has 17 residues. Germline CDR1 is LNHDA and CDR2 is SQIVND (reference sequence). Trimming at V came to 3 bases and at J to 6 bases, leaving 14 bases not matched to a gene. The CDR3 spells CASSITASGRGIDTQYF. Written as DNA, the CDR3 is TGTGCCAGTAGTATTACGGCTAGCGGGCGGGGAATCGATACGCAGTATTTT. The full variable domain, its missing parts supplied by reference TRBV19 and TRBJ2-3, is DGGITQSPKYLFRKEGQNVTLSCEQNLNHDAMYWYRQDPGQGLRLIYYSQIVNDFQKGDIAEGYSVSREKKESFPLTVTSAQKNPTAFYLCASSITASGRGIDTQYFGPGTRLTVL.

The rearrangement uses TRBV30 and TRBJ1-5; no firm D call. CDR3 length: 14 residues. Looked up from germline, CDR1 is GTSNPN and CDR2 is SVGIG (reference sequence). V was pared by 2 bases and J by 2 bases, with 10 bases between. CDR3 coding DNA: TGTGCCTGGAGTATTAACGGGGGCAATCAGCCCCAGCATTTT. It yields the protein CAWSINGGNQPQHF. Looking up the rest from reference TRBV30 and TRBJ1-5 gives the full variable domain: SQTIHQWPATLVQPVGSPLSLECTVEGTSNPNLYWYRQAAGRGLQLLFYSVGIGQISSEVPQNLSASRPQDRQFILSSKKLLLSDSGFYLCAWSINGGNQPQHFGDGTRLSIL.

The V and J genes are TRBV7-2 and TRBJ2-3; TRBD2 aligns across 13 bases. Germline assignment: CDR1 SGHTA and CDR2 FQGNSA. V gave up 4 bases and J gave up 2 bases; unmatched junction bases: 3. The CDR3 consists of 16 residues. As DNA, the CDR3 is TGTGCCAGCAGCTACACTAGCGGGGGGGACACAGATACGCAGTATTTT. This translates into CASSYTSGGDTDTQYF.

The genes are TRBV7-2 and TRBJ1-1; D perhaps matches TRBD1 (6 bases). With 5 bases removed from V and 0 bases from J, the gap between germline ends came to 10 bases. The CDR3 runs to 14 residues. Germline assignment: CDR1 SGHTA and CDR2 FQGNSA. The CDR3 reads CASSPQGLNTEAFF. CDR3 sequence (DNA): TGTGCCAGCAGCCCACAGGGATTGAACACTGAAGCTTTCTTT.

The V gene is TRBV14, the J gene TRBJ1-3; unclear D gene. The germline V and J ends were trimmed by 4 bases and 4 bases, with 5 bases remaining between them. This CDR3 has 12 amino acids. The germline CDR1 and CDR2 sequences are SGHDN and FVKESK. CDR3 protein: CASSLAGNTIYF. The CDR3 nucleotides read TGTGCCAGCAGCCTAGCCGGAAACACCATATATTTT.

The rearrangement links TRBV4-1 to TRBJ2-6, with a weak D call TRBD2 (6 bases). V was trimmed by 4 bases and J by 2 bases, leaving 9 bases between them. CDR3 size: 15 residues. Germline CDR1 and CDR2: MGHRA and YSYEKL. CDR3 residues: CASSPPGAGANVLTF. For the CDR3, the DNA is TGCGCCAGCAGCCCCCCGGGGGCTGGGGCCAACGTCCTGACTTTC.

The rearrangement joins TRBV27 to TRBJ1-2; 9 bases map to TRBD1. The CDR3 runs 14 residues. V shed 6 bases, J shed 8 bases, and the junction held 10 bases outside the gene matches. Germline-derived CDR1 and CDR2 are MNHEY and SMNVEV (reference sequence). CDR3 in amino acids: CASSLRTGELGYTF. The DNA of the CDR3 is TGTGCCAGCAGCCTACGGACAGGGGAACTGGGCTACACCTTC.

This clone showed up just a few times. This sequence joins TRBV4-1 and TRBJ1-2; 10 nucleotides match TRBD1. CDR3 length equals 18 residues. Trimming removed 0 bases from V and 4 bases from J; junction bases left unmatched: 11. In germline, CDR1 is MGHRA, CDR2 YSYEKL. The CDR3 loop is CASSQEAPGQGFAYGYTF. CDR3 nucleotides: TGCGCCAGCAGCCAAGAAGCCCCGGGACAGGGGTTCGCCTATGGCTACACCTTC.

This clone was seen only a few times. The V and J genes are TRBV7-2 and TRBJ2-1; 11 nucleotides agree with TRBD2. Trimming cost V 5 bases and J 4 bases; bases outside gene matches: 7. The CDR3 loop spans 16 amino acids. Germline assignment: CDR1 SGHTA and CDR2 FQGNSA. The CDR3 loop reads CASSKLAGVGYNEQFF. The CDR3 nucleotides are TGTGCCAGCAGCAAACTAGCGGGGGTAGGGTACAATGAGCAGTTCTTC.